The present entry profiles one T cell receptor beta chain with its context. The specificity of this receptor is unknown. It has no much larger one-base neighbor in the sample; base qualities were not kept. The sample originates from a study of blood T cell repertoires in COVID-19 (dated by TCRdb to between 2020 and 2021). Regarding the study in general: The collaborator samples originated in the United States, Italy and Spain and spanned the acute and convalescent phases of COVID-19. The prospective study material was composed of cDNA or gDNA derived from T cells, B-cell-depleted T cells, or PBMCs. A freely available public database, intended as a resource for researchers studying the immune response to SARS-CoV-2, is where the repertoires were released. Sample metadata almost always included a de-identified subject ID, COVID-19 status, age in years and sex. Deeply sampled blood TCRbeta repertoires from subjects exposed to, actively infected with, or recovered from COVID-19 were included in the dataset. The samples were drawn from two sources: the first 160 participants of the ongoing ImmuneRACE study, and fewer than 1,500 subjects contributed by 6 global collaborators. Where HLA class I and class II types were available, the types were taken from metadata supplied by the sample provider, not from assay-based typing.

Participants in the prospective study were enrolled through a virtual design, were aged about 18 to 100 years, and lived in 20 to 30 United States geographic areas. Cohort assignment in the prospective study relied on participant-reported clinical history from a screening survey and a study questionnaire. Exposed participants were defined as having been in contact with someone with a PCR-confirmed or clinician-diagnosed COVID-19 case within 2 weeks of study entry. Mobile phlebotomists in the prospective study collected whole blood, serum and a nasopharyngeal or oropharyngeal swab from every participant. Additional blood draws and questionnaires over an approximately 2-month period could optionally be provided by prospective study participants. Blood samples from the prospective study were shipped frozen or at room temperature prior to DNA extraction. The immunoSEQ Assay, a bias-controlled multiplex PCR, was used to amplify TCRbeta CDR3 regions from genomic DNA. In the source study's methods: The number of nucleated cells in each sample was estimated from the amplification of reference gene primers within the assay. Sequence reads were collapsed and filtered to measure the absolute abundance of every unique TCRbeta CDR3 rearrangement. For each sample, productive Simpson clonality was calculated by taking the square root of Simpson's diversity index across productive rearrangements. As stored in TCRdb, this immuneACCESS dataset retains in-frame rearrangements with V and J assigned. A fraction of the clones does not appear; measured against another copy, unresolved V genes explain less than half of the discrepancy, and the remainder lacks a known reason. Clone size and the V and J calls come from that table; the DNA yielded D and trimming. A total of 130,000 to 150,000 clones appear in this sample, about 83% of them only once. In total, the top ten clones hold 5.8% of the sample.

V is clipped by 4 bases and J by 9 bases, and the sequence between their germline boundaries is 10 bases long. Reading from cysteine to phenylalanine, the CDR3 counts 11 amino acids. CDR3 DNA is the only sequence kept; it has 33 bases, read in frame from the first base. CDR1 and CDR2 (DFQATT, SNEGSKA) derive from the germline V gene (reference sequence). The investigation overall reported the following: How much clinical and demographic metadata was included differed by source and by participant, and the metadata was provided uncurated.

This TCR was sampled from a woman aged 45-59 years who had been exposed to COVID-19. Sequenced material: PBMCs or T cells enriched from blood (not recorded which). The rearrangement combines TRBV20-1 with TRBJ2-1, with the D gene uncertain. CDR3 reads: CSATRPGEQFF. The nucleotides are TGCAGTGCTACAAGACCGGGTGAGCAGTTCTTC.